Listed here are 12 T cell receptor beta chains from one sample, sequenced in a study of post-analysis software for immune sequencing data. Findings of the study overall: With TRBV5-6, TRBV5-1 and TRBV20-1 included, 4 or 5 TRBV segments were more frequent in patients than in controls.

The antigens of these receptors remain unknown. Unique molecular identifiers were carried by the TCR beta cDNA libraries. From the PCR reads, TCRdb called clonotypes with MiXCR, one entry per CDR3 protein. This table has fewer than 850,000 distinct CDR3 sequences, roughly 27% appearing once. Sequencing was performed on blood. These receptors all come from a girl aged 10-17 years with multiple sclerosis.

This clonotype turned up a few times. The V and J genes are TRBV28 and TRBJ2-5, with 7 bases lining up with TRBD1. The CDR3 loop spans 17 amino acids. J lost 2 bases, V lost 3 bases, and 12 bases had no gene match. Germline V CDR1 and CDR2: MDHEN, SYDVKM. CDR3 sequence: CASSFRLVGTEQETQYF. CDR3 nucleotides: TGTGCCAGCAGTTTTCGTTTAGTTGGGACAGAGCAAGAGACCCAGTACTTC.

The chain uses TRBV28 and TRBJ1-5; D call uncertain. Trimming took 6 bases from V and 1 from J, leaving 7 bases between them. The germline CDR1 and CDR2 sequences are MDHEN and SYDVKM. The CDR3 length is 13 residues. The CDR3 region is CASRAESNQPQHF. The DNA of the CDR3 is TGTGCCAGCAGGGCTGAGAGCAATCAGCCCCAGCATTTT. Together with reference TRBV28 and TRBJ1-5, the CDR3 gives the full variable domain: DVKVTQSSRYLVKRTGEKVFLECVQDMDHENMFWYRQDPGLGLRLIYFSYDVKMKEKGDIPEGYSVSREKKERFSLILESASTNQTSMYLCASRAESNQPQHFGDGTRLSIL.

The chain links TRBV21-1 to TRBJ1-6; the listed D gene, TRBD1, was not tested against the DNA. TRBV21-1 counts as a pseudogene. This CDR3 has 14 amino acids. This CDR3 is CAGSSREPNSPLHF. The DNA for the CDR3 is TGTGCCGGCAGCAGTCGGGAACCCAATTCACCCCTCCACTTT.

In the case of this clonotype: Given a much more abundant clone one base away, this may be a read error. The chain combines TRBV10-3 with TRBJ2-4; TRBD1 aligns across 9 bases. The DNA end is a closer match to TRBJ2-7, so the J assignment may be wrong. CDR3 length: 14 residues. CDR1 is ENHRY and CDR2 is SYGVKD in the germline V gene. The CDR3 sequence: CAVSPGQGPYEQYF. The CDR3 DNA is TGTGCCGTCAGTCCGGGACAGGGTCCCTACGAGCAGTACTTC.

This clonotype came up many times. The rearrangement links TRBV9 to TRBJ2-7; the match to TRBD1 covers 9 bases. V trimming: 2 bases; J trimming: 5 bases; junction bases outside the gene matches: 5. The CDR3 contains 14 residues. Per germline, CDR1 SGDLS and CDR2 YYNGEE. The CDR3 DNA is TGTGCCAGCAGCGTGGGACAGGGATCCCACGAGCAGTACTTC. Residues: CASSVGQGSHEQYF.

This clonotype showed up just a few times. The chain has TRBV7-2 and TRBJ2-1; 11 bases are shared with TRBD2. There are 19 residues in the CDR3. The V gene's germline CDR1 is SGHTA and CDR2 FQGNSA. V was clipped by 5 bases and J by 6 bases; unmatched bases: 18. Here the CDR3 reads CASSIWRLAGGGLGNEQFF. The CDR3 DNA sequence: TGTGCCAGCAGCATCTGGCGTCTAGCGGGAGGCGGATTGGGCAATGAGCAGTTCTTC.

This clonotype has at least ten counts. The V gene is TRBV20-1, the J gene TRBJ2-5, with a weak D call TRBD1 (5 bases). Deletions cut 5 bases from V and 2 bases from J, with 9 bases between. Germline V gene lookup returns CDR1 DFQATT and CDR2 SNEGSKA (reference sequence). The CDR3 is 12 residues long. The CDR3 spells CSAPDRQETQYF. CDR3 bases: TGCAGTGCTCCCGACAGACAAGAGACCCAGTACTTC.

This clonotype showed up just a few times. The DNA for the CDR3 is TGCAGTGCTAGTTTGTTAGCGCTAGCCAAAAACATTCAGTACTTC. Protein product: CSASLLALAKNIQYF. The chain is built from TRBV20-1 and TRBJ2-4, with TRBD2 as a possible D gene (5 bases). The V gene lost 3 bases and the J gene lost 0 bases, with 12 bases spanning the gap. Germline lookup yields CDR1 DFQATT and CDR2 SNEGSKA (reference sequence). The CDR3 consists of 15 residues.

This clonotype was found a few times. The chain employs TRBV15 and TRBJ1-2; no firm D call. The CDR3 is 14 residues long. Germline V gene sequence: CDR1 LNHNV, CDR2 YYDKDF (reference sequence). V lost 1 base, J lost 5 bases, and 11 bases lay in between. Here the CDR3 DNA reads TGTGCCACCAGCAGAGTAGCCGGTAAATATGGCTACACCTTC. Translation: CATSRVAGKYGYTF.

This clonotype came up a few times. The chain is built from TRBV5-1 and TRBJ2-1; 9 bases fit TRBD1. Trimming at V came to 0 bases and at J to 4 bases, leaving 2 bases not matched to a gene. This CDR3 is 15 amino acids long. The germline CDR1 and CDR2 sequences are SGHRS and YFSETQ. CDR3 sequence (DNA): TGCGCCAGCAGCTTGGAGGGGACAGGGTACAATGAGCAGTTCTTC. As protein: CASSLEGTGYNEQFF. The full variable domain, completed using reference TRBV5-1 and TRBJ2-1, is KAGVTQTPRYLIKTRGQQVTLSCSPISGHRSVSWYQQTPGQGLQFLFEYFSETQRNKGNFPGRFSGRQFSNSRSEMNVSTLELGDSALYLCASSLEGTGYNEQFFGPGTRLTVL.

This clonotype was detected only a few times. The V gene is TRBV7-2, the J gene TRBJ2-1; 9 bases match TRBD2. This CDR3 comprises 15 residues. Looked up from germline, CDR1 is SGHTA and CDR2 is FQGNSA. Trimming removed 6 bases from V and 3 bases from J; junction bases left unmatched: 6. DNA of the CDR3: TGTGCCAGCAGGACACGAGCGGGAGGCTACAATGAGCAGTTCTTC. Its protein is CASRTRAGGYNEQFF.

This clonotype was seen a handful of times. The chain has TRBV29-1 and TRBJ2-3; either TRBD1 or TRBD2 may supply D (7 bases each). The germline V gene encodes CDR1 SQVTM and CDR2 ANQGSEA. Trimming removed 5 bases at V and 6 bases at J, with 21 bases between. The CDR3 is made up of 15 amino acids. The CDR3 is CSVLGQVAGRDTQYF. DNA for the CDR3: TGCAGCGTTCTCGGACAGGTTGCCGGGAGGGATACGCAGTATTTT.